The 17 T cell receptor beta chains presented below share a single source sample, sequenced in a study of early stage breast cancer tumors. Profiling relied on immunoSEQ multiplex PCR, and the TCRdb table lists in-frame clones only, not all of them. Of about 21,000 clones in the sample, 60% to 85% were seen once. Sequencing was carried out using blood. Receptors originate from a person aged 55 to 75 with breast cancer.

The chain couples TRBV9 to TRBJ2-2; TRBD2 matches at 8 bases. From germline, CDR1 is SGDLS and CDR2 YYNGEE. Trimming took 0 bases from V and 7 from J; bases not matched to a gene: 2. This CDR3 region has 14 residues. The CDR3 region is CASSVGLAYGELFF. The DNA of the CDR3 is TGTGCCAGCAGCGTAGGACTAGCGTACGGGGAGCTGTTTTTT.

This rearrangement joins TRBV19 to TRBJ2-7; D gene unclear. Germline CDR1 LNHDA, CDR2 SQIVND (reference sequence). The V and J ends lost 5 bases and 0 bases respectively, with 5 bases between them. This CDR3 is built from 12 residues. The chain's CDR3 is CASSESSYEQYF. The CDR3 nucleotides are TGTGCCAGTAGTGAAAGCTCCTACGAGCAGTACTTC.

The V call is TRBV19, the J call TRBJ1-1; 10 bases agree with TRBD1. Trimming took 7 bases from V and 1 from J; bases not matched to a gene: 9. Germline loops: CDR1 LNHDA, CDR2 SQIVND (reference sequence). The CDR3 is 16 amino acids. CDR3 sequence (DNA): TGTGCCAGTAACTTGGACAGGGGGTCGAGGAACACTGAAGCTTTCTTT. Amino acid sequence: CASNLDRGSRNTEAFF.

The CDR3: CASSVGQRGTDTQYF. The CDR3 bases are TGCGCCAGCAGCGTGGGACAGCGAGGCACAGATACGCAGTATTTT. V is TRBV5-1 and J is TRBJ2-3; 7 nucleotides match TRBD1. Germline V lookup: CDR1 SGHRS, CDR2 YFSETQ. Trimming cost V 4 bases and J 1 base; bases outside gene matches: 6. This CDR3 comprises 15 residues.

This clone was recorded once. The chain has TRBV2 and TRBJ1-4, with a tentative D call TRBD1 (5 bases). The CDR3 spans 13 residues. Germline CDR1 and CDR2: SNHLY and FYNNEI. The ends were cut back, 6 bases at V and 5 bases at J, with 10 bases in the middle. The CDR3 reads CASRGLPNEKLFF. Here the CDR3 DNA reads TGTGCCAGCAGGGGACTTCCGAATGAAAAACTGTTTTTT.

The V and J genes are TRBV7-9 and TRBJ1-1; TRBD1 aligns across 10 bases. The J segment lost 7 bases and the V segment lost 5 bases, leaving 7 bases of the junction unmatched. CDR3 size: 14 residues. The germline CDR1 and CDR2 sequences are SEHNR and FQNEAQ (reference sequence). CDR3 sequence: CASSPVGTGVEAFF. The CDR3 DNA reads TGTGCCAGCAGCCCAGTAGGGACAGGGGTTGAAGCTTTCTTT.

V gene TRBV7-8 combines with J gene TRBJ1-5; 8 bases map to TRBD1. Germline V gives CDR1 SGHVS, CDR2 FQNEAQ. CDR3 length: 14 residues. The V and J ends lost 5 bases and 4 bases, in that order; junction bases with no gene match: 4. In DNA form, the CDR3 reads TGTGCCAGCAGCACAGGGGGAGGTAATCAGCCCCAGCATTTT. Amino acid sequence: CASSTGGGNQPQHF. The full variable domain, in which reference TRBV7-8 and TRBJ1-5 provide the parts outside the CDR3, is GAGVSQSPRYKVAKRGQDVALRCDPISGHVSLFWYQQALGQGPEFLTYFQNEAQLDKSGLPSDRFFAERPEGSVSTLKIQRTQQEDSAVYLCASSTGGGNQPQHFGDGTRLSIL.

This clone was detected only a few times. The chain recombines TRBV14 with TRBJ1-1, with 7 nucleotides matching TRBD1. V was clipped by 4 bases and J by 4 bases; unmatched bases: 6. The CDR3 is 14 residues long. The germline V gene has CDR1 SGHDN and CDR2 FVKESK. The CDR3 loop reads CASSPLQGRTEAFF. DNA for the CDR3: TGTGCCAGCAGCCCTTTACAGGGGCGCACTGAAGCTTTCTTT.

The rearrangement uses TRBV11-2 and TRBJ2-1; 11 nucleotides match TRBD2. The V gene end was trimmed by 4 bases and the J gene end by 5 bases; junction bases not matched to a gene: 10. CDR1 and CDR2 (germline): SGHAT, FQNNGV. This CDR3 is built from 17 residues. CDR3 coding DNA: TGTGCCAGCAGCTCGACCCTTAGCGGGGGGGGGAACAATGAGCAGTTCTTC. Translated: CASSSTLSGGGNNEQFF.

V and J are TRBV18 and TRBJ2-7; no definite D call. The CDR3 has 12 residues. Looked up from germline, CDR1 is KGHSH and CDR2 is LQKENI. The V and J ends lost 3 bases and 0 bases respectively, with 3 bases between them. CDR3 coding DNA: TGTGCCAGCTCACCCGCCTCCTACGAGCAGTACTTC. Protein: CASSPASYEQYF.

This rearrangement joins TRBV5-5 to TRBJ2-5; D possibly corresponds to TRBD1 (5 bases). The CDR3 totals 15 residues. V lost 0 bases, J lost 5 bases, and 14 bases lay in between. The germline V gene encodes CDR1 SGHKS and CDR2 YYEKEE (reference sequence). The DNA of the CDR3 is TGTGCCAGCAGCTTGGACGTCAGGGCTGACGAGACCCAGTACTTC. Residues: CASSLDVRADETQYF.

The chain has TRBV5-4 and TRBJ2-3; 8 bases are a match to TRBD1. V was pared by 4 bases and J by 4 bases, with 8 bases of the junction left unmatched. Germline V CDR1 and CDR2: SGHNT, YYREEE (reference sequence). CDR3 length: 15 amino acids. In nucleotides, the CDR3 is TGTGCCAGCAGCGCCCGGGACAGGATAGCAGATACGCAGTATTTT. It encodes CASSARDRIADTQYF.

The V gene is TRBV5-1, the J gene TRBJ2-7; D gene ambiguous. Germline-derived CDR1 and CDR2 are SGHRS and YFSETQ. This CDR3 spans 15 amino acids. V gave up 4 bases and J gave up 2 bases, with 16 bases separating them. CDR3: CASSTWPQPTYEQYF. The CDR3 bases are TGCGCCAGCAGCACCTGGCCACAACCGACCTACGAGCAGTACTTC.

This clone was counted only a few times. The chain joins TRBV7-9 to TRBJ1-2, with D hard to call. CDR3 length: 14 amino acids. V lost 4 bases to trimming and J lost 4 bases, with 13 bases between them. Germline V CDR1 and CDR2: SEHNR, FQNEAQ (reference sequence). CDR3 in amino acids: CASSSNVAGYGYTF. The DNA of the CDR3 is TGTGCCAGCAGCTCAAACGTTGCGGGCTATGGCTACACCTTC.

CDR3: CAWSVRGSLSYEQYF. The CDR3 DNA reads TGTGCCTGGAGTGTACGGGGTTCGCTTTCCTACGAGCAGTACTTC. The chain carries TRBV30 and TRBJ2-7; a possible D gene is TRBD2 (5 bases). This CDR3 contains 15 residues. Germline CDR1 is GTSNPN and CDR2 is SVGIG (reference sequence). V lost 0 bases and J 1 base, leaving 13 bases between the germline ends.

Only a few counts were recorded for this clone. Compared with germline, one end of the junction differs, possibly owing to a read error. The V and J genes are TRBV19 and TRBJ2-1; 10 positions agree with TRBD1. Germline V gives CDR1 LNHDA, CDR2 SQIVND (reference sequence). This CDR3 region has 15 residues. This chain's CDR3 is CASSKPGQGNNEQFF. DNA of the CDR3: TGTGCCAGTAGTAAACCGGGACAGGGGAACAACGAGCAGTTCTTC.

The J gene is TRBJ2-1, the V gene TRBV6-5; no firm D call. From germline, CDR1 is MNHEY and CDR2 SVGAGI. The CDR3 totals 11 residues. V was clipped by 5 bases and J by 2 bases, with 1 base between them. The CDR3 bases are TGTGCCAGCAGTGCCTACAATGAGCAGTTCTTC. Translation: CASSAYNEQFF.